The TCR beta chain described here comes from a study of T cells in Graves' hyperthyroidism and ophthalmopathy. Graves' hyperthyroidism was deemed stable given no ophthalmopathy progression within 18 months. This clonotype came up many times. There were TCR beta CDR3 regions amplified from RNA transcripts. The HTBI primer set served for first-round RT-PCR of the TCR CDR3. In TCRdb, the multiplex PCR reads were re-called with MiXCR into one record per CDR3 protein. The data hold about 420,000 distinct CDR3 sequences, with roughly an eighth observed a single time. This TCR derives from a woman aged 18-30 years with Graves' hyperthyroidism. Material: blood.

The CDR3 nucleotides are TGTGCCAGCAGTTACGCAGGGCACTATGGCTACACCTTC. Translated, it gives CASSYAGHYGYTF. The V gene is TRBV27, the J gene TRBJ1-2; maybe TRBD1 (5 bases). The CDR3 loop spans 13 amino acids. Trimming took 4 bases from V and 3 from J, leaving 9 bases between them. In germline, CDR1 is MNHEY, CDR2 SMNVEV (reference sequence).